This TCR beta chain appears in the sequencing data of a study of tumor and adjacent non-tumor tissue in lung cancer. Per germline, CDR1 SGHAT and CDR2 FQDESV (reference sequence). This CDR3 comprises 15 residues. Three rounds of nested PCR, following a modified ARM-PCR protocol, produced the TCRbeta library. TCRdb called the multiplex PCR reads again in MiXCR, with one record for every CDR3 protein. This table has about 75,000 distinct CDR3 sequences, 60% to 85% appearing once. RNA was extracted from bulk tissue without any cell sorting. Study results and caveats: Patients with more diverse tumor TCRs had worse survival. Top 100 clones took a larger repertoire share in normal lung. Compared with tumor, normal lung showed significantly lower TCR diversity.

With respect to this clonotype: Its antigen is unknown. One end of the junction fails to match germline, which may point to a read error.

The J gene is TRBJ2-6, the V gene TRBV11-1, with D perhaps matching TRBD1 (6 bases). This clonotype originated in a woman between 45 and 65 years old with non-small cell lung cancer. Sequencing was done on a sample of lung tumor tissue. The CDR3 protein is CPSTLGGSGANVLTF. The CDR3 nucleotides are TGTCCCAGCACCCTAGGGGGCTCTGGGGCCAACGTCCTGACTTTC.